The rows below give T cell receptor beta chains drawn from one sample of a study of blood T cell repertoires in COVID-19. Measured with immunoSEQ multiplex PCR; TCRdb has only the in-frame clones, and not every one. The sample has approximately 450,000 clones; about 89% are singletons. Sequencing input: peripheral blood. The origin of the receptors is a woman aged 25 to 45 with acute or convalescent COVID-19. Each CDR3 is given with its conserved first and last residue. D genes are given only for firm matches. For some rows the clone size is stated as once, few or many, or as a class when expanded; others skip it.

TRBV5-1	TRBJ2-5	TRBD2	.	TGCGCCAGCAGCTTTTCTAGCGGGGGGGAGTCGGAGACCCAGTACTTC	CASSFSSGGESETQYF
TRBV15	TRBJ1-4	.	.	TGTGCCACCAGCACAGCGTTTAATGAAAAACTGTTTTTT	CATSTAFNEKLFF
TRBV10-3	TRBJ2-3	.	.	TGTGCCATCAGTGAGGGCGGGGGCACAGATACGCAGTATTTT	CAISEGGGTDTQYF
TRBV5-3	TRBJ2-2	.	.	TGTGCCAGAAACCCCGGAGCGGCCGGGGAGCTGTTTTTT	CARNPGAAGELFF
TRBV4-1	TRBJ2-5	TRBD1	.	TGCGCCAGCAGCCAAGTGAGCAGGGGGATGGAAGAGACCCAGTACTTC	CASSQVSRGMEETQYF
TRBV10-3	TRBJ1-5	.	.	TGTGCCATCAGTGAGTGGGGGCGCCGGGATCAGCCCCAGCATTTT	CAISEWGRRDQPQHF
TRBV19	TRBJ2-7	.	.	TGTGCCAGTAGTTCACGACAGGATCCCTCCTACGAGCAGTACTTC	CASSSRQDPSYEQYF
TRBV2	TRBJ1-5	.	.	TGTGCCAGCAGGGGGGCGGCAACTCATCAGCCCCAGCATTTT	CASRGAATHQPQHF
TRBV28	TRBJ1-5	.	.	TGTGCCAGCAGTTTCCCGGCTTCCAGGGAAAGTCAGCCCCAGCATTTT	CASSFPASRESQPQHF
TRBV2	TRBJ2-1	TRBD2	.	TGTGCCAGCAGTGTAGTCCTAGCGGGGGATGAGCAGTTCTTC	CASSVVLAGDEQFF
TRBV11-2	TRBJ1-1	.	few	TGTGCCAGCAGCAACCTCAGGGTGAACACTGAAGCTTTCTTT	CASSNLRVNTEAFF
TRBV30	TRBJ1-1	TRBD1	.	TGTGCCTGGAGGCCTGACAGGGGCACTGAAGCTTTCTTT	CAWRPDRGTEAFF
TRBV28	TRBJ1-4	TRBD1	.	TGTGCCAGCAGCTCGGGACAGGGGGTTGAAAAACTGTTTTTT	CASSSGQGVEKLFF
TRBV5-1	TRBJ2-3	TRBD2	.	TGCGCCAGCAGCGCCCCGGGGGGGACAGATACGCAGTATTTT	CASSAPGGTDTQYF
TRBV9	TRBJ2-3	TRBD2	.	TGTGCCAGCAGCCCCCACGCGGGGGGGACAGATACGCAGTATTTT	CASSPHAGGTDTQYF
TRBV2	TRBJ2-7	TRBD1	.	TGTGCCAGCAGCTACGGGACAGGAGGCTACGAGCAGTACTTC	CASSYGTGGYEQYF
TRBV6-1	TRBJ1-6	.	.	TGTGCCAGCAGTGAAATGGGGCAGCCCAGCCCATATAATTCACCCCTCCACTTT	CASSEMGQPSPYNSPLHF
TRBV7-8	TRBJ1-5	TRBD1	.	TGTGCCAGCAGTTTAAATTCCGGGACAGGGCGCAGCAATCAGCCCCAGCATTTT	CASSLNSGTGRSNQPQHF
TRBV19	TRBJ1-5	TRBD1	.	TGTGCCAGTAGTAGAGGGACAGGACCTAATCAGCCCCAGCATTTT	CASSRGTGPNQPQHF
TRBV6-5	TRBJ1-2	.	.	TGTGCCAGCACCAAAGGAGGGAACTATGGCTACACCTTC	CASTKGGNYGYTF
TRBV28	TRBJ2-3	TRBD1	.	TGTGCCAGCAGTGGGGTTGGGACAGCTAGCACAGATACGCAGTATTTT	CASSGVGTASTDTQYF
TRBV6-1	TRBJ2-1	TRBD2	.	TGTGCCAGCAGTGAGTCGGGACTAGTATTCTTC	CASSESGLVFF
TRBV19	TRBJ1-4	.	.	TGTGCCAGTAGCCCATCAGGGTTTAATGAAAAACTGTTTTTT	CASSPSGFNEKLFF
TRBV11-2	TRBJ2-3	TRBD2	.	TGTGCCAGCAGCTTTCTAGCGGGGGCTGGCGATACGCAGTATTTT	CASSFLAGAGDTQYF
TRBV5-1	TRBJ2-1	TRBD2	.	TGCGCCAGCAGCTCTGGACTAGCGGGGAGGAGCTCCTACAATGAGCAGTTCTTC	CASSSGLAGRSSYNEQFF
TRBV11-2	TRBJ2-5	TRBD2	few	TGTGCCAGCAGCTTAGGTAGTCCGGGAGGAAAGACCCAGTACTTC	CASSLGSPGGKTQYF
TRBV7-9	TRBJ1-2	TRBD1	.	TGTGCCAGCAGCCCTTTAGGGACAGGGGCTAAGGGCTACACCTTC	CASSPLGTGAKGYTF
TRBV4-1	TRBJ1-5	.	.	TGCGCCAGCAGCCAAGGACAGACAAATCAGCCCCAGCATTTT	CASSQGQTNQPQHF
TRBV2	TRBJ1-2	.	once	TGTGCCAGCAGCGTAGCGGATGGCTACACCTTC	CASSVADGYTF
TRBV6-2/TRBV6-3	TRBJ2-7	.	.	TGTGCCAGCAGTTCACAGAGACAGAACTTCTACGAGCAGTACTTC	CASSSQRQNFYEQYF
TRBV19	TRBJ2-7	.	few	TGTGCCAGTAGGCTTGCCCCCGGCGAGCAGTACTTC	CASRLAPGEQYF
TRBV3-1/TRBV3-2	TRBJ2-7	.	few	TGTGCCAGCAGCCAAACGGTTTACGAGCAGTACTTC	CASSQTVYEQYF
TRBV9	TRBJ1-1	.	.	TGTGCCAGCAGCGTAGTCCCGGGGAACACTGAAGCTTTCTTT	CASSVVPGNTEAFF
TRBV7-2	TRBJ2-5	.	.	TGTGCCAGCAGCTTATCGGAGACCCAGTACTTC	CASSLSETQYF
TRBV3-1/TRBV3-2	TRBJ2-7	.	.	TGTGCCAGCAGTCGCGCCCCCCTCTCCTACGAGCAGTACTTC	CASSRAPLSYEQYF
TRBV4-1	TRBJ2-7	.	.	TGCGCCAGCAGCCAAGATACCCCACAGGGCCACGACTACGAGCAGTACTTC	CASSQDTPQGHDYEQYF
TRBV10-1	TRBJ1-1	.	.	TGCGCCAGCAGTTTTGAGGGTCGGACTGAAGCTTTCTTT	CASSFEGRTEAFF
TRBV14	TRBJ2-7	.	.	TGTGCCAGCAGCCAAGAGACGGGGAGCTCCTACGAGCAGTACTTC	CASSQETGSSYEQYF
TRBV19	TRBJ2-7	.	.	TGTGCCAGTAGTATCCGGGGGGCACGCTACGAGCAGTACTTC	CASSIRGARYEQYF
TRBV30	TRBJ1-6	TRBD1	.	TGTGCCTGGAGTGCCCTCGGACAGGGCGCACTCCCCCTCCACTTT	CAWSALGQGALPLHF
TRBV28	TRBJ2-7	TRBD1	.	TGTGCCAGCAGTTTGATAAAGACATGGACAGGTTCCTTCTACGAGCAGTACTTC	CASSLIKTWTGSFYEQYF
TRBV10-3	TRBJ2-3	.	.	TGTGCCATCAGTGAGTCGAGGGGCGGGGACGGCACAGATACGCAGTATTTT	CAISESRGGDGTDTQYF
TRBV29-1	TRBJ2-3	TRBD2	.	TGCAGCACCGGGGGCCCCAGCGGGGGGCGCACAGATACGCAGTATTTT	CSTGGPSGGRTDTQYF
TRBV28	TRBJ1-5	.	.	TGTGCCAGCAGTTTAGGGGGGACTCTAAATCAGCCCCAGCATTTT	CASSLGGTLNQPQHF
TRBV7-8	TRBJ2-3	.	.	TGTGCCAGCAGCTTAGGGGGGGTAGGAGATACGCAGTATTTT	CASSLGGVGDTQYF
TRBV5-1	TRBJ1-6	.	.	TGCGCCAGCAGCTTGGTCAGGGCCTCACCCCTCCACTTT	CASSLVRASPLHF
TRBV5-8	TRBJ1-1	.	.	TGTGCCAGCAGCTCACAGGGATCTACGAACACTGAAGCTTTCTTT	CASSSQGSTNTEAFF
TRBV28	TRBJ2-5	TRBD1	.	TGTGCCAGCAGTGTAGTTTACAGGGGCGGTGAGACCCAGTACTTC	CASSVVYRGGETQYF
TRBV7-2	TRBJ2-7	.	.	TGTGCCAGCACCTTAGTCTATATGAGCTCCTACGAGCAGTACTTC	CASTLVYMSSYEQYF
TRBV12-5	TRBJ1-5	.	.	TGTGCTAGTGGTTCTTCCGATCAGCCCCAGCATTTT	CASGSSDQPQHF
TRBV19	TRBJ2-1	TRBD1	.	TGTGCCAGTAGTGAAGGCTCCGGGACAGGGGGCAATGAGCAGTTCTTC	CASSEGSGTGGNEQFF
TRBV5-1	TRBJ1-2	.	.	TGCGCCAGCAGCTTGGTTCCGGGGGATGGCTACACCTTT	CASSLVPGDGYTF
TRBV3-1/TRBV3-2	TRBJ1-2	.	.	TGTGCCAGCAGCCACGCGAGAAGCGGCTACACCTTC	CASSHARSGYTF
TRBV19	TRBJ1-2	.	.	TGTGCCAGTTCCGCCAGGGACTATGGCTACACCTTC	CASSARDYGYTF
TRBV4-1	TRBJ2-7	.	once	TGCGCCAGCAGCCAAGGAGGGCGGGGAAACTACGAGCAGTACTTC	CASSQGGRGNYEQYF
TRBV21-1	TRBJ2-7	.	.	TGTGCCAGCAGCAACAACAGGGTCCCCTACGAGCAGTACTTC	CASSNNRVPYEQYF
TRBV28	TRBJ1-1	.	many	TGTGCCAGCGACCGGGGAGGGTTTCGGAACACTGAAGCTTTCTTT	CASDRGGFRNTEAFF